The 20 T cell receptor beta chains below come from one sample, sequenced in a study of T cells in Graves' hyperthyroidism and ophthalmopathy. TCR beta CDR3 regions were amplified from RNA transcripts. The HTBI primer set served for first-round RT-PCR of the TCR CDR3. Using its own MiXCR run on the multiplex PCR reads, TCRdb lists one record per CDR3 protein. The sample has some 600,000 distinct CDR3 sequences; roughly 13% are singletons. The specimen was blood. The source is a woman under 40 with Graves' hyperthyroidism that later progressed to Graves' ophthalmopathy.

Remarks on this clonotype: Compared with germline, one end of the junction differs, possibly owing to a read error. The chain couples TRBV6-5 to TRBJ2-7; 9 bases map to TRBD1. The CDR3 consists of 15 residues. Germline loops: CDR1 MNHEY, CDR2 SVGAGI. Here the CDR3 reads CANSLGQGTLDEQYF. The CDR3 region has the DNA TGTGCCAACAGTTTGGGACAGGGTACCCTGGACGAGCAGTACTTC.

This clonotype occurred many times. CDR3 residues: CASTRSGQGLETQYF. CDR3 bases: TGTGCCAGCACCCGCTCCGGACAGGGACTAGAGACCCAGTACTTC. The chain recombines TRBV12-3 or TRBV12-4 with TRBJ2-5; 8 nucleotides align to TRBD1. V shed 7 bases and J 4 bases; nucleotides not matched to a gene: 11. The CDR3 loop spans 15 amino acids.

This clonotype was recorded at least ten times. The rearrangement uses TRBV6-5 and TRBJ2-7, with 7 bases matching TRBD1. Trimming removed 2 bases from V and 2 bases from J; junction bases left unmatched: 9. The V gene's germline CDR1 is MNHEY and CDR2 SVGAGI. The CDR3 has 16 residues. CDR3 loop: CASSYRGQPRPYEQYF. The DNA of the CDR3 is TGTGCCAGCAGTTACCGGGGACAGCCCCGGCCCTACGAGCAGTACTTC.

On this clonotype itself: This clone may be a read error of a much larger clone one base away. J is TRBJ1-1 and V is TRBV18; D is possibly TRBD1 (5 bases). Germline CDR1 and CDR2: KGHSH and LQKENI. This CDR3 contains 14 residues. The CDR3 loop reads CASSPQRGITEASF. The CDR3 coding sequence is TGTGCCAGCTCACCACAGCGGGGGATCACTGAAGCTTCCTTT.

This clonotype was recorded at least ten times. This chain connects TRBV29-1 to TRBJ1-1; TRBD1 is a possible D gene (5 bases). V was cut by 4 bases and J by 2 bases, with 11 bases left in between. Germline loops: CDR1 SQVTM, CDR2 ANQGSEA. This CDR3 has 13 amino acids. The CDR3 region is CSVVQEENTEAFF. Written as DNA, the CDR3 is TGCAGCGTTGTACAGGAGGAAAACACTGAAGCTTTCTTT.

The table lists this clonotype with many counts. The J gene is TRBJ2-7, the V gene TRBV28; 7 positions agree with TRBD1. The CDR3 extends over 15 amino acids. Per the germline V gene, CDR1 is MDHEN and CDR2 is SYDVKM. Unmatched junction bases numbered 9, after V lost 7 bases and J lost 0 bases. As DNA, the CDR3 is TGTGCCAGCATGGGTACAGGGGATTCCTCCTACGAGCAGTACTTC. Amino acid sequence: CASMGTGDSSYEQYF.

This clonotype was observed at least ten times. The J gene is TRBJ2-5, the V gene TRBV10-3, with TRBD1 identical over 7 bases. The CDR3 totals 13 residues. Looked up from germline, CDR1 is ENHRY and CDR2 is SYGVKD. The trim removed 8 bases at V and 2 bases at J, leaving 5 bases unmatched. The DNA of the CDR3 is TGTGCCATCGGGACAGCCCTACAAGAGACCCAGTACTTC. It translates to CAIGTALQETQYF.

This clonotype was seen at least ten times. The chain has TRBV30 and TRBJ1-5, with D perhaps matching TRBD1 (5 bases). This CDR3 spans 13 amino acids. CDR1 and CDR2 from the germline V gene are GTSNPN and SVGIG (reference sequence). V shed 2 bases and J shed 5 bases, with 10 bases lying between them. CDR3: CAWSLRGDQPQHF. In DNA form, the CDR3 reads TGTGCCTGGAGTCTTCGGGGGGATCAGCCCCAGCATTTT.

This clonotype was observed many times. The V and J genes are TRBV12-3 or TRBV12-4 and TRBJ1-2; TRBD1 might be the D (6 bases). V lost 3 bases and J 6 bases, leaving 17 bases between the germline ends. The CDR3 extends over 15 amino acids. CDR3 in amino acids: CASSFARGIWNGYTF. In nucleotides, the CDR3 is TGTGCCAGCAGTTTCGCGAGGGGGATCTGGAATGGCTACACCTTC.

The V gene is TRBV9, the J gene TRBJ1-3; D possibly corresponds to TRBD1 (6 bases). This CDR3 contains 18 residues. V was trimmed by 4 bases and J by 0 bases, leaving 20 bases between them. Germline loops: CDR1 SGDLS, CDR2 YYNGEE. The CDR3 DNA follows: TGTGCCAGCAGCCCCCATGGGGGGGGACATCGCTCTGGAAACACCATATATTTT. It encodes CASSPHGGGHRSGNTIYF.

Of note for this clonotype: Compared with germline, one end of the junction differs, possibly owing to a read error. The rearrangement uses TRBV12-5 and TRBJ1-1; D gene unclear. The CDR3 is 12 amino acids. The germline CDR1 and CDR2 sequences are LGHNT and FRNRAP. The CDR3 reads CASEQLNAEAFF. The CDR3 DNA follows: TGTGCTAGTGAGCAGTTGAACGCTGAAGCTTTCTTT. Based on the CDR3 plus reference TRBV12-5 and TRBJ1-1, the full variable domain is DARVTQTPRHKVTEMGQEVTMRCQPILGHNTVFWYRQTMMQGLELLAYFRNRAPLDDSGMPKDRFSAEMPDATLATLKIQPSEPRDSAVYFCASEQLNAEAFFGQGTRLTVV.

This clonotype was counted a few times. The V call is TRBV7-8, the J call TRBJ1-3; D is uncertain. CDR3 length: 16 amino acids. Trimming removed 5 bases at V and 0 bases at J, with 14 bases between. The germline CDR1 and CDR2 sequences are SGHVS and FQNEAQ. This CDR3 is CASSIDGVISGNTIYF. The DNA of the CDR3 is TGTGCCAGCAGCATCGACGGGGTTATCTCTGGAAACACCATATATTTT.

The chain recombines TRBV19 with TRBJ2-7; TRBD2 matches at 12 bases. The germline CDR1 and CDR2 sequences are LNHDA and SQIVND (reference sequence). V lost 4 bases to trimming and J lost 4 bases; unmatched junction nucleotides: 2. This CDR3 is built from 14 residues. The CDR3 nucleotides are TGTGCCAGTAGTACAGGACTAGCGGGGTACGAGCAGTACTTC. The encoded protein is CASSTGLAGYEQYF.

This clonotype was counted at least ten times. The gene calls are TRBV19 and TRBJ2-1; unclear D gene. CDR3 size: 15 residues. CDR1 LNHDA and CDR2 SQIVND come from the germline V gene (reference sequence). Trimming removed 4 bases at V and 0 bases at J, with 10 bases between. The CDR3 reads CASSNDWSSYNEQFF. The DNA of the CDR3 is TGTGCCAGTAGTAACGATTGGAGCTCCTACAATGAGCAGTTCTTC.

There are a few counts of this clonotype. This sequence joins TRBV18 and TRBJ2-2; D not resolved. The germline CDR1 and CDR2 sequences are KGHSH and LQKENI. The CDR3 has 13 residues. The germline V and J ends were trimmed by 2 bases and 5 bases, with 6 bases remaining between them. The CDR3 nucleotides read TGTGCCAGCTCACCAAACCCTACCGGGGAGCTGTTTTTT. Amino acid sequence: CASSPNPTGELFF.

The V gene is TRBV15, the J gene TRBJ2-6; 7 bases fit TRBD1. Germline CDR1 reads LNHNV; CDR2 reads YYDKDF (reference sequence). Trimming cost V 4 bases and J 0 bases; bases outside gene matches: 9. The CDR3 runs 18 residues. CDR3 loop: CATSTHPGQTSGANVLTF. The CDR3 DNA reads as TGTGCCACCAGCACCCACCCGGGACAGACCTCTGGGGCCAACGTCCTGACTTTC.

CDR3: CASSGAGGTNEKLFF. The CDR3 DNA reads as TGTGCCAGCAGCGGGGCAGGGGGAACGAATGAAAAACTGTTTTTT. The V and J genes are TRBV28 and TRBJ1-4, with 7 bases matching TRBD1. This CDR3 spans 15 amino acids. The germline gives CDR1 MDHEN, CDR2 SYDVKM. The J segment lost 5 bases and the V segment lost 6 bases, leaving 9 bases of the junction unmatched.

This clonotype was found a few times. This rearrangement joins TRBV11-3 to TRBJ2-1, with 9 bases aligning to TRBD2. J gave up 10 bases and V 5 bases, and 6 bases lay outside the gene matches. Germline V gene data show CDR1 as SGHNT and CDR2 as YENEEA. The CDR3 spans 13 residues. The CDR3, as DNA: TGTGCCAGCAGCCCTCTAGCGGGAACGGAGCAGTTCTTC. This encodes CASSPLAGTEQFF.

The gene calls are TRBV6-9 and TRBJ2-3; 8 bases are a match to TRBD1. The ends lost 5 bases at V and 1 base at J; junction bases unmatched: 8. CDR1 is MNHGY and CDR2 is SVAAGI in the germline V gene. The CDR3 contains 16 residues. The CDR3, as DNA: TGTGCCAGCAGTATCGATGCGGGACAGGGCACAGATACGCAGTATTTT. It encodes CASSIDAGQGTDTQYF.

This clonotype came up many times. The chain links TRBV7-9 to TRBJ1-4, with unresolved D. The CDR3 is 15 residues long. Germline V gene sequence: CDR1 SEHNR, CDR2 FQNEAQ (reference sequence). Trimming took off 5 bases at V and 2 bases at J, with 12 bases between the two ends. Here the CDR3 reads CASSLERSTNEKLFF. CDR3 DNA sequence: TGTGCCAGCAGCCTAGAGAGGTCTACTAATGAAAAACTGTTTTTT. The variable domain in full, completed from reference TRBV7-9 and TRBJ1-4, reads DTGVSQNPRHKITKRGQNVTFRCDPISEHNRLYWYRQTLGQGPEFLTYFQNEAQLEKSRLLSDRFSAERPKGSFSTLEIQRTEQGDSAMYLCASSLERSTNEKLFFGSGTQLSVL.